A selection of T cell receptor beta chains follows, all from one sample in a study of cytomegalovirus exposure and HLA in healthy donors. The data were produced by immunoSEQ multiplex PCR, yet TCRdb's version contains in-frame clones alone and is incomplete. Here the sample spans more than 85,000 clones, about 79% being singletons. The sample was PBMCs. The receptor set was obtained from a male donor in good health and CMV-seropositive. CDR3s include the opening cysteine and the closing phenylalanine or tryptophan.

TRBV6-1	TRBJ1-3	CASSEARYGGFGNTIYF
TRBV4-2	TRBJ1-4	CASSQGSAGEKLFF
TRBV5-6	TRBJ2-3	CASSGTIDTQYF
TRBV5-1	TRBJ2-1	CASSLDPGSENEQFF
TRBV6-1	TRBJ2-3	CASSEKRGAGTDTQYF
TRBV2	TRBJ1-5	CASSLEARNQPQHF
TRBV9	TRBJ1-5	CASSLSGNQPQHF
TRBV9	TRBJ1-1	CASSSGQGDTEAFF
TRBV5-1	TRBJ2-7	CASSLGGGASHYEQYF
TRBV5-1	TRBJ2-7	CASIPNAGGMYEQYF
TRBV6-5	TRBJ1-1	CASSPPGTGYTEAFF
TRBV5-1	TRBJ1-2	CASSLELDYGYTF
TRBV4-2	TRBJ1-1	CASSPRRLENEAFF
TRBV5-1	TRBJ1-2	CASSLDGGSNYGYTF
TRBV5-3	TRBJ2-1	CARSLPGSYNEQFF
TRBV6-1	TRBJ1-2	CASSESSGGGYTF
TRBV30	TRBJ1-2	CAWSVPSYGYTF
TRBV7-9	TRBJ1-1	CASSLDGGNTEAFF
TRBV29-1	TRBJ2-3	CSVAGSRGGTDTQYF
TRBV6-5	TRBJ2-2	CASRRGQSNTGELFF
TRBV9	TRBJ2-7	CASSVKGQGTYEQYF
TRBV5-6	TRBJ2-7	CASSFWTSHGTGSSYEQYF
TRBV2	TRBJ1-2	CASSEVGQGGYGYTF
TRBV4-2	TRBJ1-5	CASSQDQGGNNQPQHF
TRBV10-3	TRBJ1-6	CAISESAGTLHF
TRBV4-2	TRBJ2-4	CASSPQGEAKNIQYF
TRBV6-1	TRBJ2-2	CASSEGGWRTGELFF
TRBV15	TRBJ1-2	CATSRDLTLATGPNYGYTF
TRBV4-1	TRBJ2-7	CASSPLPPRPAVSYEQYF
TRBV19	TRBJ1-5	CASSIITGNGQPQHF
TRBV4-3	TRBJ2-7	CASSSQRTGAYEQYF
TRBV4-1	TRBJ2-7	CASSQVGENYEQYF
TRBV7-8	TRBJ1-1	CASSRLGNTEAFF
TRBV30	TRBJ1-1	CAWSTGSTEAFF
TRBV4-1	TRBJ2-5	CASSQGDRGRTETQYF
TRBV7-8	TRBJ2-7	CASRSPSGGAYEQYF
TRBV18	TRBJ2-2	CASSPTGMAGELFF